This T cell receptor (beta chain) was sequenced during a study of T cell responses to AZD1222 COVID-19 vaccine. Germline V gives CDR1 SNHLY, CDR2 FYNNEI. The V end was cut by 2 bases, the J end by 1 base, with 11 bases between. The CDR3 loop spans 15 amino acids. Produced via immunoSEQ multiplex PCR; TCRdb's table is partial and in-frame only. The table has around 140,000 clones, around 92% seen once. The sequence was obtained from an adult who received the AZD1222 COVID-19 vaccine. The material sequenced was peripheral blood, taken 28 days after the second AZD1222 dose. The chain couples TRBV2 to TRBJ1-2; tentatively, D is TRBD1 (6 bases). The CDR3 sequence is CASSESDRVNYGYTF. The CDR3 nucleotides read TGTGCCAGCAGTGAATCGGACAGAGTTAACTATGGCTACACCTTC.